This T cell receptor (beta chain) comes out of a study of blood T cell repertoires in COVID-19. Study details: The analysed material was cDNA or gDNA that came from T cells, B-cell-depleted T cells, or PBMCs.

Per the germline V gene, CDR1 is MDHEN and CDR2 is SYDVKM. V lost 3 bases and J 0 bases, leaving 9 bases between the germline ends. The CDR3 is 14 amino acids. The method was immunoSEQ multiplex PCR; TCRdb's version includes in-frame clones alone and lacks a portion of them. Of 210,000 or so clones in the sample, roughly 90% are singletons; the top ten hold around 2.8%. This clone has a single count. This receptor was taken from an older woman with acute or convalescent COVID-19. The sample consisted of peripheral blood. The rearrangement joins TRBV28 to TRBJ2-7; D unclear. CDR3 coding DNA: TGTGCCAGCAGTTTGAACACGTACTCCTACGAGCAGTACTTC. Translation: CASSLNTYSYEQYF.